The 23 T cell receptor beta chains given below trace back to one sample, sequenced in a study of T cells in tuberculosis. Libraries were prepared by immunoSEQ multiplex PCR; TCRdb keeps only in-frame clonotypes and omits some of them. The data show some 49,000 clones, about 95% seen once. Time point denoted: new active TB diagnosis, blood taken before or within 7 days of starting treatment. The sequencing here drew on PBMCs, taken at tuberculosis diagnosis. The receptors shown here come from an adult with tuberculosis.

The rearrangement links TRBV9 to TRBJ2-6, with 7 bases fitting TRBD1. This CDR3 spans 16 amino acids. The V segment lost 1 base and the J segment 1 base; nucleotides outside the gene matches: 2. Looked up from germline, CDR1 is SGDLS and CDR2 is YYNGEE. The CDR3 loop is CASSVRDRSGANVLTF. The CDR3 coding sequence is TGTGCCAGCAGCGTAAGGGACAGATCTGGGGCCAACGTCCTGACTTTC.

The chain recombines TRBV15 with TRBJ1-2; no definite D call. The CDR3 is 13 amino acids. With 0 bases removed from V and 7 bases from J, the gap between germline ends came to 9 bases. The V gene's germline CDR1 is LNHNV and CDR2 YYDKDF (reference sequence). The CDR3 DNA sequence: TGTGCCACCAGCAGAGATTTTCAAGCTGGCTACACCTTC. It yields the protein CATSRDFQAGYTF.

The chain employs TRBV2 and TRBJ2-5, with TRBD2 matching over 15 bases. CDR1 is SNHLY and CDR2 is FYNNEI in the germline V gene. With 4 bases clipped from V and 2 bases from J, the junction kept 5 bases outside the gene matches. This CDR3 comprises 17 residues. CDR3: CASSAGTSGRRQETQYF. The CDR3 DNA sequence: TGTGCCAGCAGTGCCGGGACTAGCGGGAGGAGGCAAGAGACCCAGTACTTC.

V usage is TRBV27 and J usage is TRBJ1-1, with D perhaps TRBD1 (6 bases). The CDR3 sequence is 13 residues long. The germline gives CDR1 MNHEY, CDR2 SMNVEV (reference sequence). Trimming removed 3 bases from V and 1 base from J, with 6 bases in between. CDR3 loop: CASSLGQNTEAFF. CDR3 nucleotide sequence: TGTGCCAGCAGTTTGGGACAGAACACTGAAGCTTTCTTT.

In the case of this clone: This CDR3 fails to terminate in the conserved phenylalanine or tryptophan, so it likely reflects a read error. The DNA is left out, because the CDR3 cannot be placed on it with certainty; the CDR3 is given as TCRdb lists it. The chain's CDR3 is CAWSIDPGQGLRI. The V call is TRBV30, the J call TRBJ2-7; the D call TRBD1 from the table was never checked on the DNA. The CDR3 is 13 amino acids long, termini counted. CDR1 is GTSNPN and CDR2 is SVGIG in the germline V gene (reference sequence).

This clone was observed a few times. The V gene is TRBV15, the J gene TRBJ2-1; the D gene is possibly TRBD1 (6 bases). Between the trimmed V and J ends, which lost 6 bases and 5 bases, there was a span of 17 bases. The CDR3 sequence is 15 residues long. In germline, CDR1 is LNHNV, CDR2 YYDKDF (reference sequence). In DNA, the CDR3 is TGTGCCACCAGGCCCGGGACAAGCTACGACAATGAGCAGTTCTTC. Translated, it gives CATRPGTSYDNEQFF.

V usage is TRBV5-4 and J usage is TRBJ2-1, with D maybe TRBD1 (6 bases). This CDR3 has 13 residues. Trimming took off 3 bases at V and 7 bases at J, with 11 bases between the two ends. From germline, CDR1 is SGHNT and CDR2 YYREEE (reference sequence). This CDR3 reads CASSWTVWNEQFF. In nucleotides, the CDR3 is TGTGCCAGCAGCTGGACAGTGTGGAATGAGCAGTTCTTC. Combining the CDR3 with reference TRBV5-4 and TRBJ2-1 gives the whole variable domain ETGVTQSPTHLIKTRGQQVTLRCSSQSGHNTVSWYQQALGQGPQFIFQYYREEENGRGNFPPRFSGLQFPNYSSELNVNALELDDSALYLCASSWTVWNEQFFGPGTRLTVL.

This chain connects TRBV30 to TRBJ1-2; tentatively, D is TRBD1 (5 bases). Germline values: CDR1 GTSNPN, CDR2 SVGIG (reference sequence). V was trimmed by 3 bases and J by 8 bases, leaving 16 bases between them. This CDR3 spans 13 amino acids. CDR3 in amino acids: CAWSRDRPQGYTF. In nucleotides, the CDR3 is TGTGCCTGGAGCAGAGACAGACCCCAGGGCTACACCTTC.

This chain uses TRBV7-9 with TRBJ2-5, with TRBD2 matching over 7 bases. Germline trimming cut 8 bases from V and 4 bases from J; bases unmatched to any gene: 19. Germline loops: CDR1 SEHNR, CDR2 FQNEAQ (reference sequence). There are 17 residues in the CDR3. CDR3 protein: CASPPPRRREPSETQYF. The CDR3 DNA reads as TGTGCCAGCCCCCCCCCACGGCGGCGGGAGCCATCAGAGACCCAGTACTTC.

The CDR3 DNA is TGTGCCAGCAGCTTAAGGGACAGCAACTATGGCTACACCTTC. Translation gives CASSLRDSNYGYTF. The chain has TRBV7-2 and TRBJ1-2; 7 nucleotides align to TRBD1. The germline V gene encodes CDR1 SGHTA and CDR2 FQGNSA. This CDR3 is 14 amino acids long. After removal of 2 bases from V and 2 bases from J, the junction contained 2 bases not matched to a gene.

This sequence joins TRBV30 and TRBJ1-1; D unclear. Trimming stripped 4 bases from V and 0 bases from J, with 6 bases between. The CDR3 totals 12 residues. Per germline, CDR1 GTSNPN and CDR2 SVGIG (reference sequence). CDR3 sequence (DNA): TGTGCCTGGAACCTAATGAACACTGAAGCTTTCTTT. This sequence encodes CAWNLMNTEAFF.

In its sample, this clone was seen once. This chain joins TRBV15 and TRBJ2-3, with TRBD2 identical over 12 bases. Germline V lookup: CDR1 LNHNV, CDR2 YYDKDF (reference sequence). The V gene end was trimmed by 1 base and the J gene end by 8 bases; junction bases not matched to a gene: 13. The length of the CDR3 is 18 residues. The CDR3 loop reads CATSRGPPASGRAGTQYF. The CDR3 DNA reads TGTGCCACCAGCAGAGGCCCCCCTGCTAGCGGGAGGGCCGGTACGCAGTATTTT.

V usage is TRBV11-2 and J usage is TRBJ2-3; 7 bases map to TRBD1. J gave up 2 bases and V 2 bases, and 4 bases lay outside the gene matches. This CDR3 has 15 residues. Germline CDR1 SGHAT, CDR2 FQNNGV. In DNA, the CDR3 is TGTGCCAGCAGCTTAACGGGACAGACCACAGATACGCAGTATTTT. It encodes CASSLTGQTTDTQYF.

The V and J genes are TRBV28 and TRBJ2-1; D is unclear. CDR1 and CDR2 (germline): MDHEN, SYDVKM. V dropped 2 bases and J dropped 3 bases, with 8 bases sitting between them. CDR3 size: 14 residues. CDR3 DNA sequence: TGTGCCAGCAGTTTAATTGGAGACTACAATGAGCAGTTCTTC. As protein: CASSLIGDYNEQFF.

Note on this clone: At one of its ends the junction is not consistent with the germline gene, which may arise from a read error. The chain has TRBV5-1 and TRBJ2-1; 8 bases agree with TRBD2. CDR3 length: 15 residues. In germline, CDR1 is SGHRS, CDR2 YFSETQ. CDR3 coding DNA: TGTGCCAGCAGCTTGTTCCAGCGGGGGTACAATGAGCAGTTCTTC. Amino acid sequence: CASSLFQRGYNEQFF.

The J gene is TRBJ2-6, the V gene TRBV7-3, with D perhaps TRBD1 (6 bases). Germline V gene sequence: CDR1 SGHTA, CDR2 FQGTGA. The CDR3 spans 15 residues. Trimming removed 5 bases at V and 0 bases at J, with 8 bases between. This CDR3 is CASSPQGSGANVLTF. For the CDR3, the DNA is TGTGCCAGCAGCCCACAGGGCTCTGGGGCCAACGTCCTGACTTTC.

The chain combines TRBV5-1 with TRBJ1-4; TRBD1 matches at 8 bases. Per germline, CDR1 SGHRS and CDR2 YFSETQ. The CDR3 covers 14 residues. J lost 4 bases, V lost 3 bases, and 2 bases had no gene match. The CDR3 DNA reads TGCGCCAGCAGCTCTACAGGGGGTAATGAAAAACTGTTTTTT. Translation: CASSSTGGNEKLFF.

The CDR3: CASSLLGPGTGNNEQYF. The CDR3 DNA is TGTGCCAGCAGCTTATTAGGCCCCGGGACAGGGAATAACGAGCAGTACTTC. The chain carries TRBV7-9 and TRBJ2-7, with 9 bases matching TRBD1. The CDR3 has 17 amino acids. The junction had 13 bases not matched to a gene; V was cut back by 2 bases and J by 5 bases. The germline V gene encodes CDR1 SEHNR and CDR2 FQNEAQ (reference sequence).

This chain connects TRBV7-2 to TRBJ1-1; D remains ambiguous. Trimming removed 5 bases at V and 0 bases at J, with 7 bases between. This CDR3 region has 13 residues. From germline, CDR1 is SGHTA and CDR2 FQGNSA. The CDR3 loop reads CASSVSVNTEAFF. CDR3 DNA: TGTGCCAGCAGCGTTTCAGTGAACACTGAAGCTTTCTTT.

In DNA form, the CDR3 reads TGTGCCAGCAGTGACAGGGGGCTCTACGAGCAGTACTTC. Protein product: CASSDRGLYEQYF. The J gene is TRBJ2-7, the V gene TRBV2; 8 nucleotides align to TRBD1. This CDR3 has 13 amino acids. Germline CDR1 reads SNHLY; CDR2 reads FYNNEI. J was trimmed by 3 bases and V by 3 bases; bases with no gene match: 1.

The chain has TRBV28 and TRBJ2-7; the match to TRBD2 covers 10 bases. The ends lost 3 bases at V and 5 bases at J; junction bases unmatched: 10. The CDR3 is 16 amino acids. CDR1 and CDR2 from the germline V gene are MDHEN and SYDVKM. The CDR3 DNA reads TGTGCCAGCAGTTTGGAAGCGGGAGGGCCGTGGAACGAGCAGTACTTC. Its translation: CASSLEAGGPWNEQYF.

The J gene is TRBJ2-3, the V gene TRBV27, with TRBD1 matching over 10 bases. The CDR3 contains 14 residues. CDR1 is MNHEY and CDR2 is SMNVEV in the germline V gene (reference sequence). After removal of 8 bases from V and 4 bases from J, the junction contained 6 bases not matched to a gene. The DNA for the CDR3 is TGTGCCAGCGCCGACAGGGGGCGAGCAGATACGCAGTATTTT. The encoded protein is CASADRGRADTQYF.

V and J are TRBV9 and TRBJ2-5; perhaps TRBD2 as D (6 bases). CDR3 length equals 14 residues. CDR1 is SGDLS and CDR2 is YYNGEE in the germline V gene. Trimming cost V 0 bases and J 5 bases, with 11 bases left between them. DNA for the CDR3: TGTGCCAGCAGCGTAGAAGGAGGGTTGGAGACCCAGTACTTC. Translation: CASSVEGGLETQYF.